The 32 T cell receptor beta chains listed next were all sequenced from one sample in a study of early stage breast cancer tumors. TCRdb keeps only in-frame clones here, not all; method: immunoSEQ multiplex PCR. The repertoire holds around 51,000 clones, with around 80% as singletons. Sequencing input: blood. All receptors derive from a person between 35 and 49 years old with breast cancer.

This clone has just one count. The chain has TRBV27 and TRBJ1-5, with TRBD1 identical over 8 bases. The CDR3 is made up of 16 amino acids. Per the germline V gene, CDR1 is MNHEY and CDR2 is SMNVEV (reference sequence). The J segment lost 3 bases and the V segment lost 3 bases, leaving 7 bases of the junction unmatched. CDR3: CASSFGMDRDNQPQHF. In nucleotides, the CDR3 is TGTGCCAGCAGTTTCGGGATGGACAGGGACAATCAGCCCCAGCATTTT.

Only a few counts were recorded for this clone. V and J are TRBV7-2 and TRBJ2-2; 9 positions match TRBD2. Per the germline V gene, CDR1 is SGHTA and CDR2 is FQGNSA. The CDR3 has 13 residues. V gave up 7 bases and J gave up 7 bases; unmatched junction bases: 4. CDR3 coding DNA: TGTGCCAGCACGGGACTAGCTGGCGGGGAGCTGTTTTTT. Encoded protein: CASTGLAGGELFF.

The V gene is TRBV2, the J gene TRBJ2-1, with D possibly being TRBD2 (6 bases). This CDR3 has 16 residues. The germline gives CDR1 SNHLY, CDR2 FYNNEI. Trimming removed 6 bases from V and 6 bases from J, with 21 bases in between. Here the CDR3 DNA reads TGTGCCAGCAGCCTAGATCTTAGCGGATCGGGCAATGAGCAGTTCTTC. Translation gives CASSLDLSGSGNEQFF.

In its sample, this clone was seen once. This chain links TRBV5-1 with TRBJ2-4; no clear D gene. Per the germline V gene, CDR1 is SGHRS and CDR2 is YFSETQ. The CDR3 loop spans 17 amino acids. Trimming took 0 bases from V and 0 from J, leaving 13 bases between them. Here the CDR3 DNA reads TGCGCCAGCAGCTTGGCCGGCGGCGGAATAGCCAAAAACATTCAGTACTTC. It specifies CASSLAGGGIAKNIQYF.

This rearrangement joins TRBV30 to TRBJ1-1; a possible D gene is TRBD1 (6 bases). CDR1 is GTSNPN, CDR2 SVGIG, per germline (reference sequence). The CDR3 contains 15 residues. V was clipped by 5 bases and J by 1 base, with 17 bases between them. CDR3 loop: CAWGLGGRWNTEAFF. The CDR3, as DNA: TGTGCCTGGGGTTTGGGGGGGCGTTGGAACACTGAAGCTTTCTTT.

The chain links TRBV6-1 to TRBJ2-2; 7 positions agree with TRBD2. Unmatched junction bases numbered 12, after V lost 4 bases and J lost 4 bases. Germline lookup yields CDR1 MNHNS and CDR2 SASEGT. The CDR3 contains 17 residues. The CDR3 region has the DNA TGTGCCAGCAGTGGTGCAGCGGGAACGTATAGCACCGGGGAGCTGTTTTTT. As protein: CASSGAAGTYSTGELFF.

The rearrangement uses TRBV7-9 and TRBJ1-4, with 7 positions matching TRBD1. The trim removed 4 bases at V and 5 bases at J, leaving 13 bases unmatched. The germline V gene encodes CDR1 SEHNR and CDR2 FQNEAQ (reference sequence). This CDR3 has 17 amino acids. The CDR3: CASSSSPVGQPNEKLFF. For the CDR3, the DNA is TGTGCCAGCAGCTCATCTCCTGTGGGACAGCCGAATGAAAAACTGTTTTTT.

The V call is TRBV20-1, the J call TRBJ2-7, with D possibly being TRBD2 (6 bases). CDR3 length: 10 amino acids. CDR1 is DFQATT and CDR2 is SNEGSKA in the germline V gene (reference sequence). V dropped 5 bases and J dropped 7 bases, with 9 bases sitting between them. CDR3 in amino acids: CSAWREEQYF. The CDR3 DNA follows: TGCAGTGCTTGGAGGGAGGAGCAGTACTTC.

The CDR3 sequence is CASGGTVLANYGYTF. The CDR3 coding sequence is TGTGCCAGCGGGGGGACGGTTTTGGCTAACTATGGCTACACCTTC. The chain is built from TRBV2 and TRBJ1-2; maybe TRBD1 (5 bases). V lost 8 bases and J 0 bases, leaving 16 bases between the germline ends. The CDR3 consists of 15 residues. Germline V gene lookup returns CDR1 SNHLY and CDR2 FYNNEI.

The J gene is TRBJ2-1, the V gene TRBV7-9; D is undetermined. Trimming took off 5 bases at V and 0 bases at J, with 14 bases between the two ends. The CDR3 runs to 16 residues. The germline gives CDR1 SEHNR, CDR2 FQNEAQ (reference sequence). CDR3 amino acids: CASSDERASSYNEQFF. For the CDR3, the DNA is TGTGCCAGCAGCGATGAACGGGCCAGCTCCTACAATGAGCAGTTCTTC.

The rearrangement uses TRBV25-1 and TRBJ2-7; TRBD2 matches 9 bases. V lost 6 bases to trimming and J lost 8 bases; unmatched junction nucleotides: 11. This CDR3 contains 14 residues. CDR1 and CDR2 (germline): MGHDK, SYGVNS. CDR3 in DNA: TGTGCCAGCAGCCCAGTCGGGCGGGAGGGCCAGCAGTACTTC. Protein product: CASSPVGREGQQYF.

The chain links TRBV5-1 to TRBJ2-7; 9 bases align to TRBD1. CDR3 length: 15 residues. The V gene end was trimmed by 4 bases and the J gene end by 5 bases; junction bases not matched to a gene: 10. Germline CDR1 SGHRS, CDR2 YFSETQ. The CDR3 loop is CASSNGQGLLDEQYF. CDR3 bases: TGCGCCAGCAGCAACGGACAGGGGCTATTGGACGAGCAGTACTTC.

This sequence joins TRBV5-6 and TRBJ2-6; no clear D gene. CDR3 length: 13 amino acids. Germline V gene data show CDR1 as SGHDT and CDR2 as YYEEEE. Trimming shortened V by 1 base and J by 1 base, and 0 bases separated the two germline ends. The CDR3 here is CASSLSGANVLTF. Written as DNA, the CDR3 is TGTGCCAGCAGCTTGTCTGGGGCCAACGTCCTGACTTTC.

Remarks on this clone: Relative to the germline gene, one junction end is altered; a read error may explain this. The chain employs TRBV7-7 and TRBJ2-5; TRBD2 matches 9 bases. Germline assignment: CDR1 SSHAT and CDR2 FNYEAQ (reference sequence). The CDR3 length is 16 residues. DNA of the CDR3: TGTGCTAGCAGCTCCAGTTGGACTAGCGATCCAGAGACCCAGTACTTC. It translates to CASSSSWTSDPETQYF.

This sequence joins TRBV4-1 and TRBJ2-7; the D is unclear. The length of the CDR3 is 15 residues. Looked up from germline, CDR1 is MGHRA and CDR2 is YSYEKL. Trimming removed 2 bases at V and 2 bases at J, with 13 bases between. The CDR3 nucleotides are TGCGCCAGCAGCCAACGTGAACAGCTGACCTACGAGCAGTACTTC. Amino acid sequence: CASSQREQLTYEQYF.

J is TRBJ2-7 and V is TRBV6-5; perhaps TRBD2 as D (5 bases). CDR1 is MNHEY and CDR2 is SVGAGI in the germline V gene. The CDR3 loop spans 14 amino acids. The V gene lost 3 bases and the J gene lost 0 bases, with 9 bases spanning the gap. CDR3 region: CASSYYRGSYEQYF. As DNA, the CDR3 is TGTGCCAGCAGTTATTACCGGGGCTCCTACGAGCAGTACTTC.

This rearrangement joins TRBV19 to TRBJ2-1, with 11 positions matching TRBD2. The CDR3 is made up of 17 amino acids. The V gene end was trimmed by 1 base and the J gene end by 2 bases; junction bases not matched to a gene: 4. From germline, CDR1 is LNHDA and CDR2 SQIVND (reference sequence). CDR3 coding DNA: TGTGCCAGTAGTATAGTTCTAGCGGGAGGTCCCTACAATGAGCAGTTCTTC. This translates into CASSIVLAGGPYNEQFF.

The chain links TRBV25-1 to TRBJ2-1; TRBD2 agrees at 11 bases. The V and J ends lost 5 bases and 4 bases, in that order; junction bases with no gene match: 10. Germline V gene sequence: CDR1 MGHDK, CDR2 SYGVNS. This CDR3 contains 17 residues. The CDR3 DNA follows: TGTGCCAGCAGTCCCTGGGGGACTAGCGGAATTTACAATGAGCAGTTCTTC. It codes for CASSPWGTSGIYNEQFF.

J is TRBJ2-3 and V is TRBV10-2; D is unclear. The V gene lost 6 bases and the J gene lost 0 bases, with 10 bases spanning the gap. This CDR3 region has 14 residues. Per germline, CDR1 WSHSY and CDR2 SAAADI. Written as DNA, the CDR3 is TGCGCCAGCAGGGTGAGAACCAGCACAGATACGCAGTATTTT. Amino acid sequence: CASRVRTSTDTQYF.

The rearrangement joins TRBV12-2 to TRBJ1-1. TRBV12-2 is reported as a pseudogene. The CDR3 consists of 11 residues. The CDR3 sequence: CASPENTEAFF. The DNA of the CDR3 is TGTGCAAGTCCCGAGAACACTGAAGCTTTCTTT.

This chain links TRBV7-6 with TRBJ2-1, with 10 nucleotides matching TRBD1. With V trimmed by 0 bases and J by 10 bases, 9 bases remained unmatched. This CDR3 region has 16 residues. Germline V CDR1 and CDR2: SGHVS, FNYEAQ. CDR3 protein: CASSLALPGTGEEQFF. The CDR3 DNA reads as TGTGCCAGCAGCTTAGCGCTTCCCGGGACAGGGGAGGAGCAGTTCTTC.

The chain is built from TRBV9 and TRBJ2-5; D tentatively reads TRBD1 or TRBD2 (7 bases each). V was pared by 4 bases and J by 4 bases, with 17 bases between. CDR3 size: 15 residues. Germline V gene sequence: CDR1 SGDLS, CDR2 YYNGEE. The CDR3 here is CASSRETGRAETQYF. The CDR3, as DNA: TGTGCCAGCAGCCGCGAGACAGGGAGGGCAGAGACCCAGTACTTC.

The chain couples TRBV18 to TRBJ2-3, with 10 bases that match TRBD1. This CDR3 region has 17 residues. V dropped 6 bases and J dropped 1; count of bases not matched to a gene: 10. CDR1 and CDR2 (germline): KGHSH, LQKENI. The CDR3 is CASSPTGGAGRTDTQYF. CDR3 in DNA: TGTGCCAGCTCTCCGACAGGGGGCGCTGGGCGCACAGATACGCAGTATTTT. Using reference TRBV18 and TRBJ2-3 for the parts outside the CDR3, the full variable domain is NAGVMQNPRHLVRRRGQEARLRCSPMKGHSHVYWYRQLPEEGLKFMVYLQKENIIDESGMPKERFSAEFPKEGPSILRIQQVVRGDSAAYFCASSPTGGAGRTDTQYFGPGTRLTVL.

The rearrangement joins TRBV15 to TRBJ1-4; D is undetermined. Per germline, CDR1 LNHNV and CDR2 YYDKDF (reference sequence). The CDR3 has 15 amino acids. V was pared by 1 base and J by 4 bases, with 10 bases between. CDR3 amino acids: CATSRARGVNEKLFF. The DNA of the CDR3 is TGTGCCACCAGCAGAGCCCGCGGGGTTAATGAAAAACTGTTTTTT.

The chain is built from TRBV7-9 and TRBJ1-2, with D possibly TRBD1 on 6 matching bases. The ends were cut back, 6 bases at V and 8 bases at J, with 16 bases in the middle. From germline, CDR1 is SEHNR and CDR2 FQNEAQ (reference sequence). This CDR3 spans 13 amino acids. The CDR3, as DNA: TGTGCCAGCAGGTCAGGGGTGATCGACGGCTACACCTTC. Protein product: CASRSGVIDGYTF.

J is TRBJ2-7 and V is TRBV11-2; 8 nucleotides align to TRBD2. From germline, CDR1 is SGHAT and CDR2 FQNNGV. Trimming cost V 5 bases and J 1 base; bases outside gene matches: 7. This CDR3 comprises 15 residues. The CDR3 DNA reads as TGTGCCAGCAGCCCTACTAGCGGAGTTTCCTACGAGCAGTACTTC. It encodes CASSPTSGVSYEQYF.

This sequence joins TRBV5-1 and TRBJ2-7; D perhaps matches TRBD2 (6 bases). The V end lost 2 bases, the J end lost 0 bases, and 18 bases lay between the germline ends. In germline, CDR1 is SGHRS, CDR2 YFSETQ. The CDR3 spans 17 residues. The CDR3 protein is CASSFLSDYDSSYEQYF. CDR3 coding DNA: TGCGCCAGCAGCTTCCTCTCGGACTACGATAGCTCCTACGAGCAGTACTTC.

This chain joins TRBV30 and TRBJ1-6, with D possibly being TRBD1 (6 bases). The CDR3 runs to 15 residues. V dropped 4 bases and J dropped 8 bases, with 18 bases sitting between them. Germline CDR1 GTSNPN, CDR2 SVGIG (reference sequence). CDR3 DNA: TGTGCCTGGACCACCGTAACAGGGACATATTCACCCCTCCACTTT. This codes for CAWTTVTGTYSPLHF.

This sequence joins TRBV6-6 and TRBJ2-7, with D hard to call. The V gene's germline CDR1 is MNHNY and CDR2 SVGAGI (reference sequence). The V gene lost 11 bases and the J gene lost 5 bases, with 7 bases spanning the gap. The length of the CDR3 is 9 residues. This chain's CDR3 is CAGPHEQYF. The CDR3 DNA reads TGTGCCGGCCCCCACGAGCAGTACTTC.

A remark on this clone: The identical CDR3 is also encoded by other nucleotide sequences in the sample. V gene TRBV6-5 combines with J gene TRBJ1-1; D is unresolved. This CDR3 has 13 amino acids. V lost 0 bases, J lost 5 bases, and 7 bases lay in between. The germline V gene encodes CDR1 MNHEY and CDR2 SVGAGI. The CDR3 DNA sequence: TGTGCCAGCAGTTACTCAGGTTGGACTGAAGCTTTCTTT. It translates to CASSYSGWTEAFF.

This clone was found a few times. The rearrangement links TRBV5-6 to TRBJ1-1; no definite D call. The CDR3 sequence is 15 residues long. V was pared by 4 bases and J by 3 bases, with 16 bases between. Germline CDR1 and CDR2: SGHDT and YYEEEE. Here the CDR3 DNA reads TGTGCCAGCAGCCTGGAGCGAGCCAGGTACACTGAAGCTTTCTTT. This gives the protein CASSLERARYTEAFF. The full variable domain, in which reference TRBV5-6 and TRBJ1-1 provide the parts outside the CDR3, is DAGVTQSPTHLIKTRGQQVTLRCSPKSGHDTVSWYQQALGQGPQFIFQYYEEEERQRGNFPDRFSGHQFPNYSSELNVNALLLGDSALYLCASSLERARYTEAFFGQGTRLTVV.

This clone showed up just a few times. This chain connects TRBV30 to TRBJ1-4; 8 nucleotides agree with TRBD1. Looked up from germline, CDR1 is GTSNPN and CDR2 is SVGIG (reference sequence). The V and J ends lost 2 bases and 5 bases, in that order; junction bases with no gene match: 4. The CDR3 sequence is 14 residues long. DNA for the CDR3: TGTGCCTGGAGTTCCCAGGGGGCAAATGAAAAACTGTTTTTT. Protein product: CAWSSQGANEKLFF.